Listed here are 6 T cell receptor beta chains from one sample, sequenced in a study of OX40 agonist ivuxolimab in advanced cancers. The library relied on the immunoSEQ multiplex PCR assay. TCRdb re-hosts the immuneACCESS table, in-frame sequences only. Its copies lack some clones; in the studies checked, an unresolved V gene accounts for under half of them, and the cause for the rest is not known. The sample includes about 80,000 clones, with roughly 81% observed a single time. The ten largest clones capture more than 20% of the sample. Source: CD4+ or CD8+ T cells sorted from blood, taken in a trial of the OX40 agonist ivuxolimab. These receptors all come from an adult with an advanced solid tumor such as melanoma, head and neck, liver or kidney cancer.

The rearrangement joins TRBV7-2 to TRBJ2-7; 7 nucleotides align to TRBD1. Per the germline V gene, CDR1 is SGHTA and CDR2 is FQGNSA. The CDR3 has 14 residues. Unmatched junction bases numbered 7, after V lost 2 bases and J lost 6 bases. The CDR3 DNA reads TGTGCCAGCAGCTTACGACAGGGCGCGGGCGAGCAGTACTTC. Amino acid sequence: CASSLRQGAGEQYF.

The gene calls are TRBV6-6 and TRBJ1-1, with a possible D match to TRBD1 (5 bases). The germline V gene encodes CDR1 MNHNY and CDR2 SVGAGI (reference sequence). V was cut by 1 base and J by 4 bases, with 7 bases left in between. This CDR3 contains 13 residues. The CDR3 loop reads CASSYWRGTEAFF. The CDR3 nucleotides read TGTGCCAGCAGTTACTGGAGGGGCACTGAAGCTTTCTTT.

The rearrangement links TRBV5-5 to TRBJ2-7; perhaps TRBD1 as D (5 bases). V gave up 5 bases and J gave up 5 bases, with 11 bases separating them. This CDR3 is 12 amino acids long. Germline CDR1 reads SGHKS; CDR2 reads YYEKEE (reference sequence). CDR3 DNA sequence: TGTGCCAGCAGAACCCAGGGTAACGAGCAGTACTTC. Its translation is CASRTQGNEQYF.

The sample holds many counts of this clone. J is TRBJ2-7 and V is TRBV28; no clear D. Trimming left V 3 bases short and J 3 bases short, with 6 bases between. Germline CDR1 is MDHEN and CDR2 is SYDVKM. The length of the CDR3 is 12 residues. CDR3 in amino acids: CASSFQNYEQYF. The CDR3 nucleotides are TGTGCCAGCAGTTTCCAGAACTACGAGCAGTACTTC.

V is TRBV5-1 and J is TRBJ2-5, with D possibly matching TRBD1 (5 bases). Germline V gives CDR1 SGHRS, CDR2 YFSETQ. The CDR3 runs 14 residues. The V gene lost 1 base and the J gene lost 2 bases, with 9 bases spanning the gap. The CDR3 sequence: CASSLSRVQETQYF. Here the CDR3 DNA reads TGCGCCAGCAGCTTGAGCAGGGTACAAGAGACCCAGTACTTC.

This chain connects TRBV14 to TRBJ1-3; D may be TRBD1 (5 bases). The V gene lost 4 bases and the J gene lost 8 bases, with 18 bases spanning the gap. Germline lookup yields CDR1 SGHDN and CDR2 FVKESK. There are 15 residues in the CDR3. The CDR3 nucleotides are TGTGCCAGCAGCCCTATCCAGGGTTCTGGCTACACCATATATTTT. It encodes CASSPIQGSGYTIYF.